The clone carrying this TCR beta chain was detected once. Reverse transcription of about 0.5 to 1 ug RNA was carried out with random hexamers. The TCR beta CDR3 was amplified by immunoSEQ multiplex PCR across 54 Vbeta, 13 Jbeta. TCRdb analysed the immunoSEQ multiplex PCR reads with MiXCR anew, one entry per CDR3 protein. The sample has around 140,000 distinct CDR3 sequences; roughly 76% are singletons. TCR beta sequences were obtained from blood CD8+ and CD4+ T cells. Those who served as multiple sclerosis controls were treatment-naive patients with stable or active relapsing-remitting disease. While CD8+ and CD4+ T cells were isolated negatively, TEMRA cells were enriched by FACS. This sample was taken from a study of CD8 T cells in Susac syndrome. The CDR3 loop spans 13 amino acids. Trimming pared 8 bases from V and 5 bases from J, leaving 13 bases between. In germline, CDR1 is LGHDT, CDR2 YNNKEL (reference sequence).

The sample was CD8+ T cells from PBMCs. This rearrangement joins TRBV3-1 to TRBJ2-4; D is unclear. This TCR was recovered from a human donor with multiple sclerosis. In DNA form, the CDR3 reads TGTGCCAGCGGGTATGAGGTAGAAAACATTCAGTACTTC. It codes for CASGYEVENIQYF.